These 21 T cell receptor beta chains came from one sample sequenced in a study of cytomegalovirus exposure and HLA in healthy donors. PCR involved 60 Vbeta and 13 Jbeta primers. Generated by immunoSEQ multiplex PCR, the TCRdb table keeps only in-frame clones and is missing some. The repertoire includes some 140,000 clones, roughly 80% of them detected once, and about 1% sits in the top ten. The specimen sequenced was PBMCs. These TCRs come from a man between 18 and 29 years old in good health and CMV-seronegative.

The genes are TRBV19 and TRBJ2-2, with D hard to call. This CDR3 is built from 13 residues. The V end lost 4 bases, the J end lost 1 base, and 4 bases lay between the germline ends. CDR1 and CDR2 from the germline V gene are LNHDA and SQIVND (reference sequence). The CDR3, as DNA: TGTGCCAGTAGTACACAGAACACCGGGGAGCTGTTTTTT. It translates to CASSTQNTGELFF. The entire variable domain, with the rest obtained from reference TRBV19 and TRBJ2-2, is as follows: DGGITQSPKYLFRKEGQNVTLSCEQNLNHDAMYWYRQDPGQGLRLIYYSQIVNDFQKGDIAEGYSVSREKKESFPLTVTSAQKNPTAFYLCASSTQNTGELFFGEGSRLTVL.

V and J are TRBV12-5 and TRBJ2-7; D gene unclear. Trimming left V 2 bases short and J 5 bases short, with 7 bases between. Germline loops: CDR1 LGHNT, CDR2 FRNRAP. CDR3 length: 12 amino acids. This chain's CDR3 is CASGLYFHEQYF. As DNA, the CDR3 is TGTGCTAGTGGTTTGTACTTCCACGAGCAGTACTTC.

The chain recombines TRBV18 with TRBJ2-7; TRBD1 might be the D (6 bases). The CDR3 spans 14 residues. V was pared by 0 bases and J by 2 bases, with 8 bases between. Germline CDR1 reads KGHSH; CDR2 reads LQKENI. In nucleotides, the CDR3 is TGTGCCAGCTCACCACCGGGGGCGACCTACGAGCAGTACTTC. Its protein is CASSPPGATYEQYF.

This rearrangement joins TRBV29-1 to TRBJ1-1; 10 nucleotides line up with TRBD1. The V and J ends lost 3 bases and 4 bases, in that order; junction bases with no gene match: 2. The length of the CDR3 is 13 residues. CDR1 and CDR2 (germline): SQVTM, ANQGSEA. The CDR3 region is CSVDGQGGTEAFF. The CDR3 bases are TGCAGCGTTGATGGACAGGGGGGCACTGAAGCTTTCTTT.

This clone was detected only once. The chain employs TRBV7-9 and TRBJ2-7, with TRBD2 identical over 12 bases. This CDR3 region has 16 residues. V lost 3 bases to trimming and J lost 2 bases; unmatched junction nucleotides: 5. CDR1 is SEHNR, CDR2 FQNEAQ, per germline (reference sequence). CDR3 nucleotide sequence: TGTGCCAGCAGCTTTGGGACTAGCGGGCCCACCTACGAGCAGTACTTC. Its translation is CASSFGTSGPTYEQYF.

The rearrangement joins TRBV18 to TRBJ1-5; TRBD1 matches 7 bases. The CDR3 totals 16 residues. With 2 bases clipped from V and 0 bases from J, the junction kept 4 bases outside the gene matches. Germline V lookup: CDR1 KGHSH, CDR2 LQKENI. CDR3 protein: CASSPRGTVSNQPQHF. For the CDR3, the DNA is TGTGCCAGCTCACCAAGAGGGACAGTTAGCAATCAGCCCCAGCATTTT.

V is TRBV13 and J is TRBJ1-5; D unresolved. This CDR3 contains 14 residues. The V and J ends lost 5 bases and 2 bases respectively, with 10 bases between them. Looked up from germline, CDR1 is PRHDT and CDR2 is FYEKMQ (reference sequence). In nucleotides, the CDR3 is TGTGCCAGCAGCCGAGGGTATCGCAATCAGCCCCAGCATTTT. Amino acids: CASSRGYRNQPQHF.

The V and J genes are TRBV30 and TRBJ1-5; 8 nucleotides agree with TRBD1. Germline V gene data show CDR1 as GTSNPN and CDR2 as SVGIG (reference sequence). Unmatched junction bases numbered 3, after V lost 2 bases and J lost 3 bases. The CDR3 contains 14 residues. The CDR3 region has the DNA TGTGCCTGGAGTAGGGGACAGGTCAATCAGCCCCAGCATTTT. Protein sequence: CAWSRGQVNQPQHF.

This chain connects TRBV7-6 to TRBJ2-1, with D perhaps TRBD2 (5 bases). Deletions cut 6 bases from V and 10 bases from J, with 13 bases between. CDR1 is SGHVS and CDR2 is FNYEAQ in the germline V gene. CDR3 length: 12 residues. The CDR3 sequence: CASSPGVQEQFF. Written as DNA, the CDR3 is TGTGCCAGCAGTCCCGGGGTTCAGGAGCAGTTCTTC.

The chain is built from TRBV27 and TRBJ2-7; 9 nucleotides match TRBD1. The CDR3 extends over 17 amino acids. V gave up 4 bases and J gave up 1 base; unmatched junction bases: 11. Germline V gene lookup returns CDR1 MNHEY and CDR2 SMNVEV (reference sequence). CDR3 in amino acids: CASSSNHRDRASYEQYF. The DNA for the CDR3 is TGTGCCAGCAGTTCAAATCACCGGGACAGGGCTTCCTACGAGCAGTACTTC.

This chain connects TRBV7-2 to TRBJ1-4; 7 bases align to TRBD1. V was clipped by 5 bases and J by 1 base; unmatched bases: 7. There are 16 residues in the CDR3. Per the germline V gene, CDR1 is SGHTA and CDR2 is FQGNSA. The CDR3 coding sequence is TGTGCCAGCAGCCGGACAGGTGGGGGAACTAATGAAAAACTGTTTTTT. Encoded protein: CASSRTGGGTNEKLFF.

This clone turned up a few times. The chain recombines TRBV7-9 with TRBJ1-1; D is ambiguous. CDR3 length: 13 residues. Germline V gene sequence: CDR1 SEHNR, CDR2 FQNEAQ (reference sequence). V dropped 3 bases and J dropped 3 bases, with 8 bases sitting between them. CDR3 sequence reads: CASSFAGYTEAFF. The CDR3 DNA follows: TGTGCCAGCAGCTTCGCAGGATACACTGAAGCTTTCTTT.

The chain uses TRBV20-1 and TRBJ2-7, with D possibly TRBD1 on 6 matching bases. The CDR3 length is 11 residues. Germline V lookup: CDR1 DFQATT, CDR2 SNEGSKA (reference sequence). Trimming took 5 bases from V and 3 from J, leaving 8 bases between them. CDR3 coding DNA: TGCAGTGCTCGACAGGTCTACGAGCAGTACTTC. This sequence encodes CSARQVYEQYF.

The gene calls are TRBV2 and TRBJ2-5; possible D gene TRBD1, 5 bases. Germline V gene sequence: CDR1 SNHLY, CDR2 FYNNEI. V was clipped by 3 bases and J by 2 bases, with 10 bases between them. The CDR3 sequence is 14 residues long. The CDR3 DNA is TGTGCCAGCAGTGACCACAGGTCGCAAGAGACCCAGTACTTC. Protein: CASSDHRSQETQYF.

CDR3 in amino acids: CASSSGDEKLFF. CDR3 DNA sequence: TGTGCCAGCAGTTCCGGGGATGAAAAACTGTTTTTT. The chain employs TRBV25-1 and TRBJ1-4; D ambiguous. Trimming shortened V by 5 bases and J by 6 bases, and 7 bases separated the two germline ends. This CDR3 has 12 amino acids. Per the germline V gene, CDR1 is MGHDK and CDR2 is SYGVNS.

In DNA form, the CDR3 reads TGTGCTAGTGGTTCTCGGGACAGGGAGAGTCAGCCCCAGCATTTT. Protein: CASGSRDRESQPQHF. J is TRBJ1-5 and V is TRBV12-5, with TRBD1 matching over 9 bases. The germline gives CDR1 LGHNT, CDR2 FRNRAP. V dropped 4 bases and J dropped 6; count of bases not matched to a gene: 7. There are 15 residues in the CDR3.

This clone was seen more than once but under ten times. The J gene is TRBJ2-5, the V gene TRBV19; a possible D gene is TRBD1 (6 bases). The V gene lost 3 bases and the J gene lost 2 bases, with 10 bases spanning the gap. The CDR3 spans 14 residues. Looked up from germline, CDR1 is LNHDA and CDR2 is SQIVND (reference sequence). The CDR3 DNA is TGTGCCAGTAGTATTTGGGGGACACAAGAGACCCAGTACTTC. Residues: CASSIWGTQETQYF.

The chain recombines TRBV4-3 with TRBJ2-1, with 10 bases aligning to TRBD2. Germline V gene sequence: CDR1 LGHNA, CDR2 YSLEER. This CDR3 comprises 16 residues. V was pared by 0 bases and J by 7 bases, with 6 bases of the junction left unmatched. The chain's CDR3 is CASSQDLSGGVNEQFF. The CDR3 nucleotides are TGCGCCAGCAGCCAAGATCTGAGCGGGGGGGTGAATGAGCAGTTCTTC.

The chain carries TRBV19 and TRBJ2-1; tentatively, D is TRBD1 (6 bases). Germline assignment: CDR1 LNHDA and CDR2 SQIVND (reference sequence). CDR3 length equals 14 residues. V was trimmed by 4 bases and J by 6 bases, leaving 13 bases between them. CDR3 region: CASSKTGFINEQFF. DNA of the CDR3: TGTGCCAGTAGTAAGACAGGATTCATCAATGAGCAGTTCTTC.

The chain carries TRBV20-1 and TRBJ1-1; D gene uncertain. This CDR3 comprises 11 residues. Germline CDR1 reads DFQATT; CDR2 reads SNEGSKA (reference sequence). V lost 3 bases to trimming and J lost 6 bases, with 8 bases between them. CDR3 coding DNA: TGCAGTGCTAGTCTTTCAGCTGAAGCTTTCTTT. This codes for CSASLSAEAFF.

The chain recombines TRBV14 with TRBJ1-1; 8 nucleotides line up with TRBD1. V shed 1 base, J shed 1 base, and the junction held 2 bases outside the gene matches. The CDR3 loop spans 15 amino acids. In germline, CDR1 is SGHDN, CDR2 FVKESK. Here the CDR3 DNA reads TGTGCCAGCAGCCAAGCAACAGGGGGGAACACTGAAGCTTTCTTT. Residues: CASSQATGGNTEAFF.